This entry lists 11 T cell receptor beta chains sequenced from one sample in a study of T-cell memory formation after mild COVID-19. TCRdb re-analysed the 5' RACE reads in MiXCR, keeping a single row per CDR3 protein. The sample contains 100,000 to 150,000 distinct CDR3 sequences, 15% to 20% of which appear only once. The sequencing sample was made of PBMCs or a T cell subset sorted from them (not recorded which). The receptors shown here come from a man aged 18 to 29 who had mild COVID-19 (a few samples of this study predate the infection). Cell type and time point are not known.

The chain links TRBV20-1 to TRBJ2-2, with no clear D. The CDR3 consists of 13 residues. The V gene's germline CDR1 is DFQATT and CDR2 SNEGSKA (reference sequence). Trimming took 0 bases from V and 4 from J, leaving 6 bases between them. The CDR3 here is CSARDAVTGELFF. The CDR3 nucleotides read TGCAGTGCTAGAGATGCGGTCACCGGGGAGCTGTTTTTT.

The sample holds a few counts of this clonotype. V is TRBV20-1 and J is TRBJ2-1; D is ambiguous. Germline V gene data show CDR1 as DFQATT and CDR2 as SNEGSKA (reference sequence). V dropped 2 bases and J dropped 5 bases, with 7 bases sitting between them. The CDR3 spans 12 residues. The CDR3 coding sequence is TGCAGTGCTAGACCTCCCCACAATGAGCAGTTCTTC. Translating it yields CSARPPHNEQFF.

This chain's CDR3 is CASPTWGTQYF. The CDR3 nucleotides read TGTGCCAGCCCGACCTGGGGGACCCAGTACTTC. V and J are TRBV27 and TRBJ2-5; D unresolved. Germline CDR1 MNHEY, CDR2 SMNVEV (reference sequence). V was clipped by 8 bases and J by 7 bases, with 11 bases between them. This CDR3 region has 11 residues.

This clonotype was seen only a few times. V usage is TRBV7-2 and J usage is TRBJ2-2; D perhaps matches TRBD1 (7 bases). CDR1 and CDR2 (germline): SGHTA, FQGNSA. The germline V and J ends were trimmed by 5 bases and 1 base, with 11 bases remaining between them. CDR3 length equals 15 residues. The CDR3 spells CASSRQGLNTGELFF. In DNA, the CDR3 is TGTGCCAGCAGCCGACAGGGACTGAACACCGGGGAGCTGTTTTTT.

This clonotype was counted at least ten times. The chain employs TRBV11-2 and TRBJ2-7; weak D call: TRBD2 (6 bases). V dropped 1 base and J dropped 0 bases, with 13 bases sitting between them. The CDR3 sequence is 16 residues long. Germline CDR1 SGHAT, CDR2 FQNNGV. The CDR3 nucleotides read TGTGCCAGCAGCTTAGGGGAGGACGCATACTCCTACGAGCAGTACTTC. Translated, it gives CASSLGEDAYSYEQYF.

This chain connects TRBV25-1 to TRBJ2-7, with D tentatively TRBD2 (5 bases). The CDR3 consists of 15 residues. Per the germline V gene, CDR1 is MGHDK and CDR2 is SYGVNS. V dropped 1 base and J dropped 7 bases, with 17 bases sitting between them. CDR3 amino acids: CASSESSGIMGEQYF. Written as DNA, the CDR3 is TGTGCCAGCAGTGAATCATCGGGGATAATGGGAGAGCAGTACTTC.

The V call is TRBV12-3 or TRBV12-4, the J call TRBJ2-3, with D unresolved. The CDR3 covers 11 residues. V was cut by 5 bases and J by 7 bases, with 7 bases left in between. CDR3 in amino acids: CASSLRNTQYF. Written as DNA, the CDR3 is TGTGCCAGCAGTCTTCGAAATACGCAGTATTTT.

This clonotype was counted a few times. This rearrangement joins TRBV5-1 to TRBJ2-1, with D maybe TRBD2 (5 bases). The ends were cut back, 5 bases at V and 7 bases at J, with 16 bases in the middle. The CDR3 loop spans 14 amino acids. The germline gives CDR1 SGHRS, CDR2 YFSETQ. For the CDR3, the DNA is TGCGCCAGCAGGGACTTTACTGGTTGGAATGAGCAGTTCTTC. This encodes CASRDFTGWNEQFF.

This chain links TRBV7-2 with TRBJ2-3; D is uncertain. This CDR3 is 14 amino acids long. Germline-derived CDR1 and CDR2 are SGHTA and FQGNSA. V lost 2 bases, J lost 2 bases, and 8 bases lay in between. The CDR3 region has the DNA TGTGCCAGCAGCTTACCCCCCTTCACAGATACGCAGTATTTT. Encoded protein: CASSLPPFTDTQYF. The whole variable domain, filled in from reference TRBV7-2 and TRBJ2-3, reads GAGVSQSPSNKVTEKGKDVELRCDPISGHTALYWYRQSLGQGLEFLIYFQGNSAPDKSGLPSDRFSAERTGGSVSTLTIQRTQQEDSAVYLCASSLPPFTDTQYFGPGTRLTVL.

The J gene is TRBJ1-5, the V gene TRBV4-1; D may be TRBD1 (6 bases). Germline CDR1 is MGHRA and CDR2 is YSYEKL. CDR3 size: 15 residues. Trimming stripped 1 base from V and 6 bases from J, with 13 bases between. CDR3 sequence reads: CASSQGGAQGQPQHF. CDR3 nucleotides: TGCGCCAGCAGCCAAGGGGGGGCGCAGGGTCAGCCCCAGCATTTT.

This clonotype has a handful of counts. The gene calls are TRBV30 and TRBJ2-3, with TRBD1 as a possible D gene (6 bases). CDR3 size: 14 residues. V lost 0 bases, J lost 2 bases, and 9 bases lay in between. Germline assignment: CDR1 GTSNPN and CDR2 SVGIG (reference sequence). CDR3 amino acids: CAWSVQGFTDTQYF. The CDR3 coding sequence is TGTGCCTGGAGTGTGCAGGGGTTCACAGATACGCAGTATTTT.